Listed below are T cell receptor beta chains from one sample, sequenced in a study of blood T cell repertoires in COVID-19. Sequencing used immunoSEQ multiplex PCR; TCRdb keeps in-frame clones, though not all of them. In the table there are a few hundred thousand clones, about 90% of which are singletons. The material sequenced was peripheral blood. These receptors were obtained from a woman in her 50s with acute or convalescent COVID-19. Each CDR3 is given with its conserved first and last residue. The D gene is left open where the match is weak. Clone size is shown for a subset of rows, as once, few, many or a class of expanded clone.

j_call d_call v_call clone_size cdr3_aa cdr3_nt
TRBJ1-6 NA TRBV5-1 NA CASSRAGYPLHF TGCGCCAGCAGCCGTGCAGGGTATCCCCTCCACTTT
TRBJ2-1 TRBD1 TRBV24-1 NA CATSESKTGELNNEQFF TGTGCCACCAGTGAATCTAAAACAGGGGAGCTGAACAATGAGCAGTTCTTC
TRBJ2-1 NA TRBV15 NA CATSRDRGSYNEQFF TGTGCCACCAGCAGAGATCGGGGGTCCTACAATGAGCAGTTCTTC
TRBJ1-1 TRBD1 TRBV18 NA CASSPLTGGRGTEAFF TGTGCCAGCTCACCACTGACAGGGGGCCGGGGAACTGAAGCTTTCTTT
TRBJ2-7 TRBD2 TRBV5-1 once CASSWGGRSSYEQYF TGCGCCAGCAGCTGGGGCGGGAGGTCCTCCTACGAGCAGTACTTC
TRBJ2-1 TRBD2 TRBV27 NA CASTTRASGSSSYNEQFF TGTGCCAGCACCACCAGGGCTAGCGGCTCAAGCTCCTACAATGAGCAGTTCTTC
TRBJ1-3 NA TRBV28 NA CAVQATNSGNTIYF TGTGCCGTACAGGCAACAAACTCTGGAAACACCATATATTTT
TRBJ1-3 NA TRBV15 NA CATSIRRDTLSGNTIYF TGTGCCACCAGCATAAGAAGGGACACGCTCTCTGGAAACACCATATATTTT
TRBJ1-2 NA TRBV6-5 NA CASGQNPAYGYTF TGTGCCAGCGGACAGAATCCCGCCTATGGCTACACCTTC
TRBJ1-6 TRBD1 TRBV7-3 NA CASSLTGTAASDSPLHF TGTGCCAGCAGCTTAACGGGGACAGCCGCATCCGATTCACCCCTCCACTTT
TRBJ2-1 NA TRBV30 NA CAWTDRAYNEQFF TGTGCCTGGACGGACAGAGCATACAATGAGCAGTTCTTC
TRBJ2-3 TRBD2 TRBV6-5 few CASSVAGSDTQYF TGTGCCAGCAGCGTAGCGGGTTCAGATACGCAGTATTTT
TRBJ2-3 TRBD1 TRBV6-1 NA CASSDGQGRTDTQYF TGTGCCAGCAGTGACGGACAGGGACGCACAGATACGCAGTATTTT
TRBJ1-3 NA TRBV5-1 once CASSLTGAGNTIYF TGCGCCAGCAGCTTGACAGGAGCTGGAAACACCATATATTTT
TRBJ1-5 TRBD1 TRBV5-1 NA CASSLQGASYQPQHF TGCGCCAGCAGCCTGCAGGGGGCTTCCTATCAGCCCCAGCATTTT
TRBJ2-5 TRBD1 TRBV24-1 NA CATSDLWQGEETQYF TGTGCCACCAGTGATTTATGGCAGGGGGAAGAGACCCAGTACTTC
TRBJ1-2 NA TRBV21-1 NA CASSPISVRGLCYGYTF TGTGCCAGCAGCCCCATAAGCGTCAGGGGGCTTTGCTATGGCTACACCTTC
TRBJ1-3 TRBD1 TRBV3-1/TRBV3-2 NA CASSPTDRSTIYF TGTGCCAGCAGCCCTACGGACAGGAGCACCATATATTTT
TRBJ1-1 NA TRBV6-4 NA CASSVAMNTEAFF TGTGCCAGCAGTGTAGCGATGAACACTGAAGCTTTCTTT
TRBJ2-3 NA TRBV19 NA CASSKRQDLTDTQYF TGTGCCAGTAGTAAAAGACAGGATCTCACAGATACGCAGTATTTT
TRBJ1-2 NA TRBV30 few CAWTGRWGGGYGYTF TGTGCCTGGACCGGAAGGTGGGGAGGGGGCTATGGCTACACCTTC
TRBJ1-1 TRBD1 TRBV15 NA CATSRDWTGSNTEAFF TGTGCCACCAGCAGAGATTGGACAGGGTCGAACACTGAAGCTTTCTTT
TRBJ2-5 TRBD1 TRBV2 NA CASIGQGRETQYF TGTGCCAGCATAGGACAGGGGCGGGAGACCCAGTACTTC
TRBJ1-6 TRBD1 TRBV3-1/TRBV3-2 NA CASSQRYGTENSPLHF TGTGCCAGCAGCCAACGATACGGGACAGAGAATTCACCCCTCCACTTT
TRBJ2-5 TRBD1 TRBV5-1 NA CASSYTPTGGEETQYF TGCGCCAGCAGCTATACACCCACAGGGGGCGAGGAGACCCAGTACTTC
TRBJ2-7 TRBD2 TRBV29-1 NA CSVEVAGGPSYEQYF TGCAGCGTTGAAGTAGCGGGAGGGCCAAGCTACGAGCAGTACTTC
TRBJ1-2 TRBD1 TRBV6-1 NA CASSGRDREGPNYGYTF TGTGCCAGCAGTGGACGGGACAGGGAAGGTCCTAACTATGGCTACACCTTC
TRBJ2-7 TRBD1 TRBV18 NA CASSPGTAPYEQYF TGTGCCAGCTCACCCGGGACAGCCCCCTACGAGCAGTACTTC
TRBJ2-5 TRBD2 TRBV9 NA CASSAGTASGRRETQYF TGTGCCAGCAGCGCTGGTACGGCTAGCGGGAGGAGAGAGACCCAGTACTTC
TRBJ2-1 TRBD2 TRBV15 NA CATSSQDGLAGRTGGSYNEQFF TGTGCCACCAGCAGCCAAGACGGACTAGCGGGCCGGACCGGGGGCTCCTACAATGAGCAGTTCTTC
TRBJ1-4 TRBD1 TRBV5-4 NA CASSLDRGNEKLFF TGTGCCAGCAGCTTGGACAGGGGGAATGAAAAACTGTTTTTT
TRBJ2-3 NA TRBV5-8 NA CASSSGQKYTDTQYF TGTGCCAGCAGCTCCGGACAGAAATACACAGATACGCAGTATTTT
TRBJ2-3 TRBD1 TRBV6-5 NA CASTNTGGRTDTQYF TGTGCCAGCACTAATACAGGGGGACGCACAGATACGCAGTATTTT
TRBJ1-5 TRBD1 TRBV6-5 NA CASSKDRGRYQPQHF TGTGCCAGCAGCAAGGACAGGGGGCGATATCAGCCCCAGCATTTT
TRBJ2-7 TRBD1 TRBV14 once CASSQVRRRDRDYEQYF TGTGCCAGCAGCCAAGTAAGAAGGAGGGACAGGGACTACGAGCAGTACTTC
TRBJ1-1 NA TRBV6-5 NA CASSYSWTASTEAFF TGTGCCAGCAGTTACTCATGGACAGCTTCCACTGAAGCTTTCTTT
TRBJ2-2 TRBD2 TRBV19 NA CASSISFVLAGGTGELFF TGTGCCAGTAGTATCTCTTTTGTACTAGCGGGAGGCACCGGGGAGCTGTTTTTT
TRBJ1-2 NA TRBV2 NA CASSRRGAGGYTF TGTGCCAGCAGTCGGCGGGGCGCAGGTGGCTACACCTTC
TRBJ1-2 NA TRBV7-9 NA CASSRTGWDYGYTF TGTGCCAGCAGCCGCACAGGGTGGGACTATGGCTACACCTTC
TRBJ2-3 NA TRBV4-2 NA CASSQRFPGAGTDTQYF TGTGCCAGCAGCCAGCGGTTTCCAGGGGCGGGCACAGATACGCAGTATTTT
TRBJ1-1 TRBD1 TRBV6-5 few CASRKTGRNTEAFF TGTGCCAGCAGAAAGACAGGGCGGAACACTGAAGCTTTCTTT
TRBJ2-7 TRBD2 TRBV18 NA CASSPSAGLADSYEQYF TGTGCCAGCTCACCAAGTGCTGGACTAGCGGACTCCTACGAGCAGTACTTC
TRBJ2-7 NA TRBV4-1 NA CASGTGYIYEQYF TGCGCCAGCGGCACAGGGTACATCTACGAGCAGTACTTC
TRBJ2-1 TRBD2 TRBV9 NA CASSVDSGYNEQFF TGTGCCAGCAGCGTCGATAGCGGGTACAATGAGCAGTTCTTC
TRBJ2-1 TRBD2 TRBV6-1 NA CASSEDGPGLATYNEQFF TGTGCCAGCAGTGAGGACGGTCCGGGACTAGCGACCTACAATGAGCAGTTCTTC